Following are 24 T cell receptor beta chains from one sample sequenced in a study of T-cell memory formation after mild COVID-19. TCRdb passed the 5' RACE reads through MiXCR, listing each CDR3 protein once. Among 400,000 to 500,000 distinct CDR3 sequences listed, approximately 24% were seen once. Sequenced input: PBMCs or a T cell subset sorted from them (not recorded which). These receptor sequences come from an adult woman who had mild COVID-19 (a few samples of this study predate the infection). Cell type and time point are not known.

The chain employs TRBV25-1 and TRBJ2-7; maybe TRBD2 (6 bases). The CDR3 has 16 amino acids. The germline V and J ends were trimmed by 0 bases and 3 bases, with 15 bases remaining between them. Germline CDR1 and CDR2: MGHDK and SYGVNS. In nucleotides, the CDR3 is TGTGCCAGCAGTGAATACCGTCCCGGGGAGGACTACGAGCAGTACTTC. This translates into CASSEYRPGEDYEQYF.

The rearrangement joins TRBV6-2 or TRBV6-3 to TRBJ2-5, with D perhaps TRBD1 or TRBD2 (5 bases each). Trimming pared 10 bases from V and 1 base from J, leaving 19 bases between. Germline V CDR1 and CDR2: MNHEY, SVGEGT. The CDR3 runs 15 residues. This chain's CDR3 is CATRRTDGTQETQYF. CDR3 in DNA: TGTGCCACCCGGAGGACGGACGGGACCCAAGAGACCCAGTACTTC.

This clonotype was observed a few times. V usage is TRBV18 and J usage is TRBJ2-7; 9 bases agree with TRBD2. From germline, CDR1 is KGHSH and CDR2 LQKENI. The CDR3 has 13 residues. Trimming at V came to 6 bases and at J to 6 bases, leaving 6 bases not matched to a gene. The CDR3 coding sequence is TGTGCCAGCTCGCCCGGGACTAGCCTCGAGCAGTACTTC. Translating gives CASSPGTSLEQYF. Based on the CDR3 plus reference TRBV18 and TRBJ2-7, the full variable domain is NAGVMQNPRHLVRRRGQEARLRCSPMKGHSHVYWYRQLPEEGLKFMVYLQKENIIDESGMPKERFSAEFPKEGPSILRIQQVVRGDSAAYFCASSPGTSLEQYFGPGTRLTVT.

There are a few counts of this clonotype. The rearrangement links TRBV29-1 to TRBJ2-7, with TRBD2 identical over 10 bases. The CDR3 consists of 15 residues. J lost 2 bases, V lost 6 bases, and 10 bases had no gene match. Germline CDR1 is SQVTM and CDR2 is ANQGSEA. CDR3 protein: CSVAAVAGGPYEQYF. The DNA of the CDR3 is TGCAGCGTGGCCGCGGTAGCGGGAGGCCCCTACGAGCAGTACTTC.

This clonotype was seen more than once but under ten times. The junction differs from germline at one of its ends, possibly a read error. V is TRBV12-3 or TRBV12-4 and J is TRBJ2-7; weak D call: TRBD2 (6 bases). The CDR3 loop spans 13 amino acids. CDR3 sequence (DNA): TGTGCCAGCAGTTTTGGTCGGACTTTACGGAGGGACTTC. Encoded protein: CASSFGRTLRRDF.

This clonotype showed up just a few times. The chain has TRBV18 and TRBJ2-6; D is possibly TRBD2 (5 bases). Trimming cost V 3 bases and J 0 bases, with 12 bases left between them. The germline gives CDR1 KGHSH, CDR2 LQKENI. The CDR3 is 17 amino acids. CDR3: CASSPRSGNSGANVLTF. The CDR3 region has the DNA TGTGCCAGCTCACCCCGCTCGGGGAACTCTGGGGCCAACGTCCTGACTTTC.

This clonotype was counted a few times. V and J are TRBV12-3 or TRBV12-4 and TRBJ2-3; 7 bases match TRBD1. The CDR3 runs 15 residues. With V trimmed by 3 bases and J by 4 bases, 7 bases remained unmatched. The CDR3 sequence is CASSFGTVGADTQYF. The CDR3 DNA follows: TGTGCCAGCAGTTTCGGGACAGTGGGGGCAGATACGCAGTATTTT.

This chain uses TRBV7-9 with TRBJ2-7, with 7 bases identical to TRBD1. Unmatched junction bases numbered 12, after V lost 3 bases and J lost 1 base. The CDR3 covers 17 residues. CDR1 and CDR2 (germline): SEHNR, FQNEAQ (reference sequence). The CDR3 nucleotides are TGTGCCAGCAGCTTGTTGTTTGCCGGGACAGCATCCTACGAGCAGTACTTC. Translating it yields CASSLLFAGTASYEQYF.

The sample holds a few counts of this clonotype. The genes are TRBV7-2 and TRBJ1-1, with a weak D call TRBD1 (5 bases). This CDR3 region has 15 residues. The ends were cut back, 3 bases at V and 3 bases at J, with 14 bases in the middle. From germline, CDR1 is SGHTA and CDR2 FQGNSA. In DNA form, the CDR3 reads TGTGCCAGCAGCTTTGGGGGAGGGGAGTACACTGAAGCTTTCTTT. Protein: CASSFGGGEYTEAFF.

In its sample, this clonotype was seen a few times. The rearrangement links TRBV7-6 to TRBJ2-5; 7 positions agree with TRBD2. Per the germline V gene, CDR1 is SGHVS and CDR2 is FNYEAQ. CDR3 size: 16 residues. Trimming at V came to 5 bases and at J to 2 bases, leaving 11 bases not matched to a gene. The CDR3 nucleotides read TGTGCCAGCAGCCATAGTGGGGGGACTACTCAAGAGACCCAGTACTTC. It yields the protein CASSHSGGTTQETQYF.

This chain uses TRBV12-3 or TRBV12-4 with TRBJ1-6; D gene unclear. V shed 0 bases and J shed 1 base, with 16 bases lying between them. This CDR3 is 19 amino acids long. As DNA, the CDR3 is TGTGCCAGCAGTTTAGCCCTTTTCGAGGGAAGATCCTATAATTCACCCCTCCACTTT. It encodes CASSLALFEGRSYNSPLHF.

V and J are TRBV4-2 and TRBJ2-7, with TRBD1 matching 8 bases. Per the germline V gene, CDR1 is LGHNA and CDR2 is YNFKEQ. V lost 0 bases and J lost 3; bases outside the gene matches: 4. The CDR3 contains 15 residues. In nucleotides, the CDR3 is TGTGCCAGCAGCCAAGAGACAGGGGTCCACTACGAGCAGTACTTC. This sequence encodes CASSQETGVHYEQYF.

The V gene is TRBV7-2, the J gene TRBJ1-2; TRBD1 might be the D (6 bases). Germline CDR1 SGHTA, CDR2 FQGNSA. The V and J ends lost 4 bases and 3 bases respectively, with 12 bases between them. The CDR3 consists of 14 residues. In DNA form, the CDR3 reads TGTGCCAGCAGCTCCCGGGACACCTACTATGGCTACACCTTC. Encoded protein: CASSSRDTYYGYTF. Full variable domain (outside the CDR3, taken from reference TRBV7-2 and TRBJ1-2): GAGVSQSPSNKVTEKGKDVELRCDPISGHTALYWYRQSLGQGLEFLIYFQGNSAPDKSGLPSDRFSAERTGGSVSTLTIQRTQQEDSAVYLCASSSRDTYYGYTFGSGTRLTVV.

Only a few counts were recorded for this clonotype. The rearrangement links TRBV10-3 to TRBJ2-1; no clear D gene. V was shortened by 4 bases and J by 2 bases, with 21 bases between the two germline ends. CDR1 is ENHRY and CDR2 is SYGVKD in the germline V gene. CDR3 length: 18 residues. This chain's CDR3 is CAISGGSPRSPAYNEQFF. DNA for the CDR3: TGTGCCATCAGTGGAGGATCCCCGCGGAGCCCCGCCTACAATGAGCAGTTCTTC.

CDR3 sequence reads: CASSILHRGPNTEAFF. The DNA for the CDR3 is TGTGCCAGCAGTATACTACACAGGGGACCGAACACTGAAGCTTTCTTT. The chain links TRBV12-3 or TRBV12-4 to TRBJ1-1; 7 bases are shared with TRBD1. CDR3 size: 16 residues. The trim removed 5 bases at V and 1 base at J, leaving 10 bases unmatched.

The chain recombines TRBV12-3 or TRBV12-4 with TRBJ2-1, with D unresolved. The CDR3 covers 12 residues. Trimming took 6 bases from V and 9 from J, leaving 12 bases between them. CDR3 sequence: CASRIHTGEQFF. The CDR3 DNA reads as TGTGCCAGCAGAATCCACACGGGTGAGCAGTTCTTC.

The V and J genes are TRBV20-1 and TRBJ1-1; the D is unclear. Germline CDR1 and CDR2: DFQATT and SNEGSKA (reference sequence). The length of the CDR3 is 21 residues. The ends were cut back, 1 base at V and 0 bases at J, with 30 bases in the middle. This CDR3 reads CSARVPPSDIWRINVNTEAFF. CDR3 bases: TGCAGTGCTAGAGTCCCACCCTCCGATATCTGGAGGATAAACGTGAACACTGAAGCTTTCTTT.

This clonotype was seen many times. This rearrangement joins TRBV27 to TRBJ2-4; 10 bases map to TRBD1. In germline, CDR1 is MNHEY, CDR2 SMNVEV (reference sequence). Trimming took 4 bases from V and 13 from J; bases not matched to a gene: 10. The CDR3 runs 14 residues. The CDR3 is CASSSTGGASNQYF. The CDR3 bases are TGTGCCAGCAGTTCGACAGGGGGCGCGTCTAACCAGTACTTC.

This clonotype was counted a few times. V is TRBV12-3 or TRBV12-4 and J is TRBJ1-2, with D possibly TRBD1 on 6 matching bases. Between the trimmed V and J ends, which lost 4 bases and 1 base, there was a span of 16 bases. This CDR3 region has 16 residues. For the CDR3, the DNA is TGTGCCAGCAGTTCCTGGACAGCAGTGGTTAACTATGGCTACACCTTC. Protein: CASSSWTAVVNYGYTF.

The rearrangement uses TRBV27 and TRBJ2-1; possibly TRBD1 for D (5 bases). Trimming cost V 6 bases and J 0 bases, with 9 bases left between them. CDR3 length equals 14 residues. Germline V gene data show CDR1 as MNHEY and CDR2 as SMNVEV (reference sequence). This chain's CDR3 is CASSRDYSYNEQFF. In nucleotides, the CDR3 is TGTGCCAGCAGCAGGGATTACTCCTACAATGAGCAGTTCTTC.

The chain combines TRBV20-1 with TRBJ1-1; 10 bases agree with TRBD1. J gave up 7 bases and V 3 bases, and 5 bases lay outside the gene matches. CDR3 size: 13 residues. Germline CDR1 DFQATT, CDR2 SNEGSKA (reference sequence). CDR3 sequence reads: CSASRDRGIEAFF. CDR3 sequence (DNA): TGCAGTGCTAGTAGGGACAGGGGTATTGAAGCTTTCTTT.

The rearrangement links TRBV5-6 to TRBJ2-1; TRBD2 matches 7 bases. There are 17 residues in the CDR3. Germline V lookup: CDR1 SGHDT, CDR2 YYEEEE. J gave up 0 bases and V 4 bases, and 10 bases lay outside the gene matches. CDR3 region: CASSHPLSGASYNEQFF. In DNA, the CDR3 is TGTGCCAGCAGCCACCCCTTGAGCGGGGCCTCCTACAATGAGCAGTTCTTC. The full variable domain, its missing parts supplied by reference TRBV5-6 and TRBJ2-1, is DAGVTQSPTHLIKTRGQQVTLRCSPKSGHDTVSWYQQALGQGPQFIFQYYEEEERQRGNFPDRFSGHQFPNYSSELNVNALLLGDSALYLCASSHPLSGASYNEQFFGPGTRLTVL.

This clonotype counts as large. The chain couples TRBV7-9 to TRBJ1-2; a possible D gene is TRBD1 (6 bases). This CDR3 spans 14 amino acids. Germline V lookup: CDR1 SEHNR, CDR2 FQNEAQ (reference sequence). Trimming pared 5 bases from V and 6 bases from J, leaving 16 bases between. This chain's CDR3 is CASSLTGLRDGYTF. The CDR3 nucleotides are TGTGCCAGCAGCCTCACAGGGCTAAGGGATGGCTACACCTTC.

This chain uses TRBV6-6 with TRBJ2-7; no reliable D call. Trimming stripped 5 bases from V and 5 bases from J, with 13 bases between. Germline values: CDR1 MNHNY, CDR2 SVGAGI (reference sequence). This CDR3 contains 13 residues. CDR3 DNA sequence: TGTGCCAGCAGTCTAACGGGTTTCCACGAGCAGTACTTC. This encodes CASSLTGFHEQYF.